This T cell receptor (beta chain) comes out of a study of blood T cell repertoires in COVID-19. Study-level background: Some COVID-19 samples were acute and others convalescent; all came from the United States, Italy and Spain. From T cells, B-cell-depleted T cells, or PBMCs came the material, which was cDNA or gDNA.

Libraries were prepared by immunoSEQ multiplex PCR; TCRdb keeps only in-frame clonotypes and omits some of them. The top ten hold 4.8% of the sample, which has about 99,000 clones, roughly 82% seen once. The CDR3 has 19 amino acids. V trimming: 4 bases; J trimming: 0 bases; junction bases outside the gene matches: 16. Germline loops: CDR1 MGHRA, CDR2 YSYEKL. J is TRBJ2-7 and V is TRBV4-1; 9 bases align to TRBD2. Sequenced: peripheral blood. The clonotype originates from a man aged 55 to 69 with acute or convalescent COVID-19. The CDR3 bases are TGCGCCAGCAGCCTCTCCCAGACTAGCGGAAACTCGGCCTCCTACGAGCAGTACTTC. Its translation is CASSLSQTSGNSASYEQYF.